Shown below are 26 T cell receptor beta chains from a single sample sequenced in a study of identical twins. One entry per CDR3 protein results from TCRdb running MiXCR on the 5' RACE reads. The profile shows about 550,000 distinct CDR3 sequences, 20% to 25% of them singletons. This sample was shared with a second study, whose subject was yellow fever vaccine responses in identical twins.

Sequencing was carried out using CD4+ T cells sorted from blood. These receptors all stem from a woman under 30 in good health.

The V call is TRBV5-1, the J call TRBJ2-1, with TRBD1 matching over 9 bases. The ends lost 4 bases at V and 5 bases at J; junction bases unmatched: 10. Germline CDR1 is SGHRS and CDR2 is YFSETQ. The CDR3 sequence is 16 residues long. This CDR3 reads CASSHRRDREHNEQFF. The DNA of the CDR3 is TGCGCCAGCAGCCATCGCCGGGACAGGGAGCACAATGAGCAGTTCTTC.

The chain has TRBV2 and TRBJ2-5; D is perhaps TRBD2 (6 bases). The ends were cut back, 5 bases at V and 4 bases at J, with 14 bases in the middle. The length of the CDR3 is 14 residues. Germline V gene sequence: CDR1 SNHLY, CDR2 FYNNEI. This chain's CDR3 is CASSNYQGGETQYF. The DNA of the CDR3 is TGTGCCAGCAGTAATTACCAGGGAGGAGAGACCCAGTACTTC.

There are a few counts of this clonotype. The chain recombines TRBV6-5 with TRBJ2-3; D uncertain. V lost 4 bases, J lost 6 bases, and 8 bases lay in between. Germline-derived CDR1 and CDR2 are MNHEY and SVGAGI. This CDR3 spans 12 amino acids. The CDR3 coding sequence is TGTGCCAGCAGTTCCTTTGGCGATACGCAGTATTTT. Its protein is CASSSFGDTQYF.

J is TRBJ2-2 and V is TRBV15, with 7 positions matching TRBD1. The CDR3 runs 17 residues. Per germline, CDR1 LNHNV and CDR2 YYDKDF (reference sequence). J lost 6 bases, V lost 1 base, and 11 bases had no gene match. The CDR3 here is CATSRVFQGVGAGELFF. Written as DNA, the CDR3 is TGTGCCACCAGCAGAGTTTTTCAGGGGGTCGGTGCCGGGGAGCTGTTTTTT.

This clonotype was seen many times. A junction boundary mismatches the germline segment, possibly from a read error. The genes are TRBV7-9 and TRBJ2-3; 11 bases map to TRBD2. Germline V gives CDR1 SEHNR, CDR2 FQNEAQ (reference sequence). CDR3 length: 14 residues. The CDR3 nucleotides read TGCGCCAGCAGCCCCGGACTAGCGGGAGATACGCAGTATTTT. Its translation: CASSPGLAGDTQYF. Variable domain in full (rest from reference TRBV7-9 and TRBJ2-3): DTGVSQNPRHKITKRGQNVTFRCDPISEHNRLYWYRQTLGQGPEFLTYFQNEAQLEKSRLLSDRFSAERPKGSFSTLEIQRTEQGDSAMYLCASSPGLAGDTQYFGPGTRLTVL.

The chain couples TRBV2 to TRBJ2-7; D might be TRBD1 or TRBD2, each matching 5 bases. V lost 6 bases and J 0 bases, leaving 12 bases between the germline ends. CDR1 is SNHLY and CDR2 is FYNNEI in the germline V gene. This CDR3 contains 14 residues. CDR3 DNA sequence: TGTGCCAGCAGGAGGGACCGCAGCTCCTACGAGCAGTACTTC. Translated, it gives CASRRDRSSYEQYF.

The CDR3: CSAIRWGSETQYF. The CDR3 DNA reads TGCAGTGCCATCCGATGGGGTTCGGAGACCCAGTACTTC. The chain employs TRBV20-1 and TRBJ2-5, with D unresolved. Germline V gene lookup returns CDR1 DFQATT and CDR2 SNEGSKA (reference sequence). The germline V and J ends were trimmed by 6 bases and 5 bases, with 16 bases remaining between them. This CDR3 has 13 residues.

This clonotype was observed a few times. The genes are TRBV27 and TRBJ2-5; TRBD2 matches at 13 bases. The junction had 5 bases not matched to a gene; V was cut back by 5 bases and J by 2 bases. CDR1 and CDR2 (germline): MNHEY, SMNVEV (reference sequence). This CDR3 contains 16 residues. The CDR3 DNA follows: TGTGCCAGCAGTCGAAGGACTAGCGGGGGACAAGAGACCCAGTACTTC. Protein product: CASSRRTSGGQETQYF.

The chain recombines TRBV19 with TRBJ2-3, with D tentatively TRBD2 (5 bases). Looked up from germline, CDR1 is LNHDA and CDR2 is SQIVND (reference sequence). This CDR3 spans 13 amino acids. V was cut by 3 bases and J by 2 bases, with 6 bases left in between. The CDR3 region has the DNA TGTGCCAGTAGTATGAGGGCCACAGATACGCAGTATTTT. Translating gives CASSMRATDTQYF. The full variable domain, its missing parts supplied by reference TRBV19 and TRBJ2-3, is DGGITQSPKYLFRKEGQNVTLSCEQNLNHDAMYWYRQDPGQGLRLIYYSQIVNDFQKGDIAEGYSVSREKKESFPLTVTSAQKNPTAFYLCASSMRATDTQYFGPGTRLTVL.

The chain joins TRBV3-1 to TRBJ2-1; the match to TRBD2 covers 13 bases. The CDR3 spans 17 residues. V shed 4 bases, J shed 7 bases, and the junction held 10 bases outside the gene matches. Germline loops: CDR1 LGHDT, CDR2 YNNKEL (reference sequence). Written as DNA, the CDR3 is TGTGCCAGCAGCCGAGGGACTAGCGGGATGGTGTGGAATGAGCAGTTCTTC. It encodes CASSRGTSGMVWNEQFF.

The chain recombines TRBV5-1 with TRBJ2-3; 9 bases map to TRBD1. Germline loops: CDR1 SGHRS, CDR2 YFSETQ. The CDR3 contains 15 residues. V was clipped by 2 bases and J by 6 bases; unmatched bases: 7. The CDR3 protein is CASSLTGGLSDTQYF. CDR3 bases: TGCGCCAGCAGCTTAACAGGGGGCCTGTCCGATACGCAGTATTTT.

V and J are TRBV3-1 and TRBJ2-7, with TRBD2 identical over 7 bases. V shed 1 base, J shed 3 bases, and the junction held 0 bases outside the gene matches. The CDR3 consists of 13 residues. CDR1 LGHDT and CDR2 YNNKEL come from the germline V gene (reference sequence). CDR3: CASSQGEGYEQYF. In nucleotides, the CDR3 is TGTGCCAGCAGCCAAGGGGAGGGCTACGAGCAGTACTTC.

This clonotype was counted many times. The V call is TRBV12-3 or TRBV12-4, the J call TRBJ2-2; the D gene is possibly TRBD1 (5 bases). Trimming removed 3 bases from V and 4 bases from J, with 12 bases in between. The CDR3 contains 15 residues. CDR3 bases: TGTGCCAGCAGTTTTGGGGCCATGGGCACCGGGGAGCTGTTTTTT. It codes for CASSFGAMGTGELFF.

J is TRBJ2-2 and V is TRBV5-5, with a weak D call TRBD1 (6 bases). Germline-derived CDR1 and CDR2 are SGHKS and YYEKEE (reference sequence). This CDR3 comprises 15 residues. The V and J ends lost 4 bases and 7 bases respectively, with 17 bases between them. CDR3 protein: CASSPRSVDSGELFF. CDR3 DNA sequence: TGTGCCAGCAGCCCCCGCAGCGTGGACAGCGGGGAGCTGTTTTTT.

This clonotype has more than one count but fewer than ten. The CDR3 nucleotides read TGTGCCAGCAGTTCCGGGACAACCATAAACACCATATATTTT. This codes for CASSSGTTINTIYF. This rearrangement joins TRBV28 to TRBJ1-3, with a weak D call TRBD1 (6 bases). Germline CDR1 and CDR2: MDHEN and SYDVKM. This CDR3 is 14 amino acids long. Trimming left V 4 bases short and J 6 bases short, with 13 bases between.

The rearrangement joins TRBV25-1 to TRBJ2-7; no reliable D call. V was trimmed by 1 base and J by 2 bases, leaving 9 bases between them. Per germline, CDR1 MGHDK and CDR2 SYGVNS. This CDR3 region has 14 residues. CDR3 sequence: CASSELGFAYEQYF. Written as DNA, the CDR3 is TGTGCCAGCAGTGAATTGGGGTTCGCCTACGAGCAGTACTTC.

This chain joins TRBV4-2 and TRBJ2-1, with D possibly matching TRBD2 (6 bases). The CDR3 loop spans 16 amino acids. With 0 bases removed from V and 5 bases from J, the gap between germline ends came to 14 bases. The germline gives CDR1 LGHNA, CDR2 YNFKEQ. CDR3 sequence reads: CASSQDFGGANNEQFF. Here the CDR3 DNA reads TGTGCCAGCAGCCAAGATTTTGGCGGGGCGAACAATGAGCAGTTCTTC.

The rearrangement joins TRBV5-1 to TRBJ2-3; TRBD2 matches at 12 bases. V shed 3 bases, J shed 4 bases, and the junction held 6 bases outside the gene matches. This CDR3 has 16 residues. Germline V gene lookup returns CDR1 SGHRS and CDR2 YFSETQ. The CDR3 region is CASSSTLAGGSDTQYF. The CDR3 region has the DNA TGCGCCAGCAGCTCTACTCTAGCGGGGGGGTCAGATACGCAGTATTTT.

This chain joins TRBV20-1 and TRBJ1-2, with D unresolved. CDR1 is DFQATT and CDR2 is SNEGSKA in the germline V gene (reference sequence). The CDR3 loop spans 14 amino acids. V shed 6 bases and J shed 4 bases, with 18 bases lying between them. Written as DNA, the CDR3 is TGCAGTGCCCGAAACTCAGCCTTTTTCTATGGCTACACCTTC. As protein: CSARNSAFFYGYTF.

This clonotype was observed a single time. The CDR3 is CASSPDSSVGYNEQFF. CDR3 nucleotide sequence: TGTGCCAGCAGCCCTGACTCTAGCGTCGGATACAATGAGCAGTTCTTC. J is TRBJ2-1 and V is TRBV6-5; D might be TRBD2 (6 bases). Trimming pared 6 bases from V and 4 bases from J, leaving 19 bases between. Germline V gene lookup returns CDR1 MNHEY and CDR2 SVGAGI. This CDR3 spans 16 amino acids.

This clonotype was detected only a few times. V usage is TRBV11-2 and J usage is TRBJ1-5; TRBD1 agrees at 12 bases. The junction had 9 bases not matched to a gene; V was cut back by 5 bases and J by 1 base. The CDR3 covers 18 residues. Per germline, CDR1 SGHAT and CDR2 FQNNGV. The CDR3 protein is CASSDWDRGLLSNQPQHF. CDR3 in DNA: TGTGCCAGCAGCGACTGGGACAGGGGGCTGTTGAGCAATCAGCCCCAGCATTTT.

The V gene is TRBV28, the J gene TRBJ2-1; 9 bases line up with TRBD2. CDR1 and CDR2 (germline): MDHEN, SYDVKM. CDR3 length equals 14 residues. The trim removed 3 bases at V and 12 bases at J, leaving 9 bases unmatched. The CDR3 region is CASSFRLAGLAQFF. The CDR3 nucleotides are TGTGCCAGCAGTTTTAGGCTAGCGGGGTTGGCGCAGTTCTTC.

J is TRBJ1-4 and V is TRBV11-2, with 7 bases fitting TRBD1. The CDR3 extends over 15 amino acids. Trimming took 3 bases from V and 4 from J; bases not matched to a gene: 5. Germline lookup yields CDR1 SGHAT and CDR2 FQNNGV. CDR3 DNA: TGTGCCAGCAGCTTCCGACAGGGCAATAATGAAAAACTGTTTTTT. Residues: CASSFRQGNNEKLFF.

This chain links TRBV7-8 with TRBJ2-2; 7 nucleotides align to TRBD1. The germline gives CDR1 SGHVS, CDR2 FQNEAQ. This CDR3 comprises 17 residues. With V trimmed by 4 bases and J by 0 bases, 8 bases remained unmatched. The CDR3 spells CASSYTHGTANTGELFF. The DNA for the CDR3 is TGTGCCAGCAGCTACACACACGGGACAGCGAACACCGGGGAGCTGTTTTTT.

V is TRBV7-7 and J is TRBJ2-2; 10 bases line up with TRBD2. This CDR3 has 17 amino acids. Germline loops: CDR1 SSHAT, CDR2 FNYEAQ (reference sequence). Unmatched junction bases numbered 7, after V lost 0 bases and J lost 6 bases. Here the CDR3 reads CASSLAPSGGASGELFF. The CDR3 DNA follows: TGTGCCAGCAGCTTAGCGCCCAGCGGGGGGGCATCCGGGGAGCTGTTTTTT. The whole variable domain, remainder taken from reference TRBV7-7 and TRBJ2-2, is GAGVSQSPRYKVTKRGQDVTLRCDPISSHATLYWYQQALGQGPEFLTYFNYEAQPDKSGLPSDRFSAERPEGSISTLTIQRTEQRDSAMYRCASSLAPSGGASGELFFGEGSRLTVL.

The chain has TRBV25-1 and TRBJ2-1; 9 nucleotides align to TRBD1. Trimming took 4 bases from V and 6 from J; bases not matched to a gene: 10. The CDR3 runs 16 residues. Germline V gene sequence: CDR1 MGHDK, CDR2 SYGVNS. CDR3 DNA: TGTGCCAGCAGTGGTTACACCGGGACAGGGCTCAATGAGCAGTTCTTC. Translation: CASSGYTGTGLNEQFF.